These 12 T cell receptor beta chains share one sample of origin, sequenced in a study of CD8+ T cells in alopecia areata. Extraction of RNA preceded its reverse transcription into cDNA, which served as the sequencing template. Libraries were prepared by immunoSEQ multiplex PCR; TCRdb keeps only in-frame clonotypes and omits some of them. The sample lists about 140,000 clones; 55% were seen once. The sample consisted of CD4+ T cells sorted from blood. Receptors originate from a human donor in good health.

This clone was seen more than once but under ten times. The gene calls are TRBV4-1 and TRBJ1-5; D gene unclear. The CDR3 has 16 residues. Germline values: CDR1 MGHRA, CDR2 YSYEKL. Between the trimmed V and J ends, which lost 4 bases and 3 bases, there was a span of 16 bases. CDR3 DNA sequence: TGCGCCAGCAGCCCTATGACGTCCGGATCCAATCAGCCCCAGCATTTT. It is translated as CASSPMTSGSNQPQHF.

The chain uses TRBV15 and TRBJ2-7, with 10 nucleotides matching TRBD2. Per the germline V gene, CDR1 is LNHNV and CDR2 is YYDKDF (reference sequence). V lost 0 bases to trimming and J lost 2 bases; unmatched junction nucleotides: 4. The CDR3 sequence is 16 residues long. The CDR3 spells CATSRDLAGGTYEQYF. In DNA form, the CDR3 reads TGTGCCACCAGCAGAGATTTAGCGGGAGGAACCTACGAGCAGTACTTC.

The V and J genes are TRBV30 and TRBJ1-1, with D uncertain. V gave up 0 bases and J gave up 1 base, with 9 bases separating them. The germline CDR1 and CDR2 sequences are GTSNPN and SVGIG (reference sequence). There are 14 residues in the CDR3. CDR3 nucleotide sequence: TGTGCCTGGAGTGTGCCGGGGAGGAACACTGAAGCTTTCTTT. This gives the protein CAWSVPGRNTEAFF. The whole variable domain, remainder taken from reference TRBV30 and TRBJ1-1, is SQTIHQWPATLVQPVGSPLSLECTVEGTSNPNLYWYRQAAGRGLQLLFYSVGIGQISSEVPQNLSASRPQDRQFILSSKKLLLSDSGFYLCAWSVPGRNTEAFFGQGTRLTVV.

CDR3 in amino acids: CSVIPVGLTTSSYEQYF. CDR3 DNA: TGCAGCGTCATCCCTGTGGGACTAACTACGAGCTCCTACGAGCAGTACTTC. The chain has TRBV29-1 and TRBJ2-7; 7 bases agree with TRBD2. The CDR3 runs to 17 residues. Germline CDR1 is SQVTM and CDR2 is ANQGSEA. V lost 6 bases to trimming and J lost 0 bases; unmatched junction nucleotides: 17.

The chain recombines TRBV27 with TRBJ2-7; no firm D call. Trimming pared 6 bases from V and 3 bases from J, leaving 15 bases between. Germline-derived CDR1 and CDR2 are MNHEY and SMNVEV (reference sequence). The CDR3 has 14 amino acids. The CDR3 DNA is TGTGCCAGCAGCCCCCGACAAATCGTCTACGAGCAGTACTTC. Protein: CASSPRQIVYEQYF.

This chain links TRBV29-1 with TRBJ2-3; D gene ambiguous. This CDR3 has 11 amino acids. Trimming removed 7 bases from V and 2 bases from J, with 7 bases in between. Germline V CDR1 and CDR2: SQVTM, ANQGSEA. The CDR3 region is CSADLTDTQYF. The CDR3 DNA follows: TGCAGCGCCGACCTCACAGATACGCAGTATTTT.

This clone appeared once. V and J are TRBV25-1 and TRBJ2-5, with D possibly matching TRBD2 (6 bases). The length of the CDR3 is 15 residues. V was shortened by 1 base and J by 5 bases, with 14 bases between the two germline ends. CDR1 is MGHDK and CDR2 is SYGVNS in the germline V gene. The CDR3 sequence: CASSELWEDGETQYF. CDR3 coding DNA: TGTGCCAGCAGTGAATTGTGGGAGGATGGGGAGACCCAGTACTTC.

The count of this clone is one. V and J are TRBV30 and TRBJ2-6; 7 bases line up with TRBD1. The ends lost 0 bases at V and 0 bases at J; junction bases unmatched: 14. The CDR3 has 20 amino acids. CDR1 is GTSNPN, CDR2 SVGIG, per germline (reference sequence). The CDR3 DNA is TGTGCCTGGAGTGTACGCATATTGGGACAGCCCCGCTCTGGGGCCAACGTCCTGACTTTC. This encodes CAWSVRILGQPRSGANVLTF.

The chain combines TRBV29-1 with TRBJ2-7, with D unresolved. Germline CDR1 SQVTM, CDR2 ANQGSEA. The ends were cut back, 4 bases at V and 6 bases at J, with 13 bases in the middle. This CDR3 is 12 amino acids long. The CDR3 sequence: CSVGEGSGEQYF. The CDR3 DNA reads as TGCAGCGTTGGAGAAGGGTCGGGCGAGCAGTACTTC.

CDR3 DNA sequence: TGTGCCAGCAGCTCAGTTAACACTGAAGCTTTCTTT. Its translation: CASSSVNTEAFF. V is TRBV7-2 and J is TRBJ1-1; no clear D gene. Germline V lookup: CDR1 SGHTA, CDR2 FQGNSA. The CDR3 is 12 amino acids. The germline V and J ends were trimmed by 4 bases and 2 bases, with 5 bases remaining between them.

V and J are TRBV29-1 and TRBJ2-1; possibly TRBD1 for D (6 bases). Germline V CDR1 and CDR2: SQVTM, ANQGSEA. The CDR3 is 14 amino acids. The V end lost 1 base, the J end lost 0 bases, and 7 bases lay between the germline ends. The CDR3 spells CSVEGDTSYNEQFF. DNA of the CDR3: TGCAGCGTTGAAGGGGACACCTCCTACAATGAGCAGTTCTTC.

CDR3 nucleotide sequence: TGTGCCAGCAGTGAAGAACAGGCTAGCTGGGGAGAGACCCAGTACTTC. It translates to CASSEEQASWGETQYF. V gene TRBV6-1 combines with J gene TRBJ2-5; D assignment may be TRBD1 or TRBD2 (5 bases each). V was shortened by 1 base and J by 4 bases, with 16 bases between the two germline ends. CDR3 size: 16 residues. The germline V gene has CDR1 MNHNS and CDR2 SASEGT.